The count of the clone carrying this TCR beta chain is one. This sample stems from a study of blood T cell repertoires in COVID-19. On the study more broadly: Nucleic acid was either cDNA or gDNA, and it came from T cells, B-cell-depleted T cells, or PBMCs.

As handled by the study authors: Estimation of nucleated cell counts was performed using reference gene primer amplification. Libraries were prepared by immunoSEQ multiplex PCR; TCRdb keeps only in-frame clonotypes and omits some of them. That table is the source of V, J and clone size, and D and trimming were worked out from the DNA. The sample lists about 150,000 clones, 70% to 80% seen once, with approximately 5.2% in the top ten. J gave up 4 bases and V 6 bases, and 14 bases lay outside the gene matches. Germline values: CDR1 MDHEN, CDR2 SYDVKM. This CDR3 comprises 17 residues. Sequenced: peripheral blood. This receptor was identified in a woman in her 70s with COVID-19, enrolled during active disease. This chain connects TRBV28 to TRBJ1-1; 10 nucleotides line up with TRBD1. The CDR3 protein is CASSYDRGPHLGTEAFF. In DNA form, the CDR3 reads TGTGCCAGCAGCTACGACAGGGGGCCCCACCTAGGCACTGAAGCTTTCTTT.